The 13 T cell receptor beta chains below come from one sample, sequenced in a study of blood T cell repertoires in COVID-19. Only in-frame clones appear in the TCRdb table, and some are missing; sequencing was by immunoSEQ multiplex PCR. This sample has about 200,000 clones, with 88% found just once. What was sequenced was peripheral blood. The receptors were gathered from a man aged 18-30 years with active or convalescent COVID-19.

The chain couples TRBV12-3 or TRBV12-4 to TRBJ1-1; the D is unclear. The CDR3 spans 12 residues. V dropped 6 bases and J dropped 11 bases, with 16 bases sitting between them. For the CDR3, the DNA is TGTGCCAGCAGGAACCGGAGGAGTGACGCTTTCTTT. Its protein is CASRNRRSDAFF.

In its sample, this clone was seen once. The V and J genes are TRBV7-3 and TRBJ2-6; D is ambiguous. With 0 bases removed from V and 1 base from J, the gap between germline ends came to 4 bases. Germline assignment: CDR1 SGHTA and CDR2 FQGTGA. This CDR3 is built from 15 residues. The CDR3 loop is CASSLTLSGANVLTF. The CDR3 coding sequence is TGTGCCAGCAGCTTAACATTATCTGGGGCCAACGTCCTGACTTTC.

The V gene is TRBV30, the J gene TRBJ1-1; a possible D gene is TRBD1 (6 bases). Trimming removed 5 bases from V and 8 bases from J, with 18 bases in between. The germline CDR1 and CDR2 sequences are GTSNPN and SVGIG (reference sequence). The CDR3 runs 13 residues. DNA of the CDR3: TGTGCCTGGGTCCTGGGGGAGGGGGGAGAAGCTTTCTTT. Translating it yields CAWVLGEGGEAFF.

The chain combines TRBV11-3 with TRBJ2-7; D is perhaps TRBD2 (6 bases). This CDR3 is 13 amino acids long. Germline V gene lookup returns CDR1 SGHNT and CDR2 YENEEA. Between the trimmed V and J ends, which lost 8 bases and 4 bases, there was a span of 15 bases. Here the CDR3 reads CASARGSGYEQYF. The DNA of the CDR3 is TGTGCCAGCGCTCGGGGGTCTGGATACGAGCAGTACTTC.

Only one count was recorded for this clone. V is TRBV2 and J is TRBJ2-2, with a possible D match to TRBD1 (6 bases). The germline V gene encodes CDR1 SNHLY and CDR2 FYNNEI. The ends were cut back, 5 bases at V and 5 bases at J, with 15 bases in the middle. The CDR3 sequence is 15 residues long. The CDR3 region is CASSSLTGKTGELFF. For the CDR3, the DNA is TGTGCCAGCAGTTCGCTTACAGGGAAAACCGGGGAGCTGTTTTTT. The whole variable domain, remainder taken from reference TRBV2 and TRBJ2-2, is EPEVTQTPSHQVTQMGQEVILRCVPISNHLYFYWYRQILGQKVEFLVSFYNNEISEKSEIFDDQFSVERPDGSNFTLKIRSTKLEDSAMYFCASSSLTGKTGELFFGEGSRLTVL.

The chain has TRBV15 and TRBJ2-3; 9 nucleotides line up with TRBD1. The germline CDR1 and CDR2 sequences are LNHNV and YYDKDF (reference sequence). V lost 3 bases and J lost 5; bases outside the gene matches: 6. The CDR3 is 15 amino acids. The CDR3 sequence is CATSSQDRGKDTQYF. The CDR3 DNA reads as TGTGCCACCAGCAGCCAGGACAGGGGAAAAGATACGCAGTATTTT.

The chain is built from TRBV18 and TRBJ1-3; no clear D. CDR1 is KGHSH and CDR2 is LQKENI in the germline V gene. The length of the CDR3 is 13 residues. V dropped 9 bases and J dropped 3 bases, with 12 bases sitting between them. CDR3 coding DNA: TGTGCCAGTAACACGGGATTTGGAAACACCATATATTTT. Protein product: CASNTGFGNTIYF.

The rearrangement joins TRBV30 to TRBJ1-1; the D is unclear. The CDR3 is 14 residues long. The V and J ends lost 2 bases and 0 bases respectively, with 10 bases between them. Germline loops: CDR1 GTSNPN, CDR2 SVGIG (reference sequence). CDR3 sequence: CAWSTQSLNTEAFF. As DNA, the CDR3 is TGTGCCTGGAGTACACAGAGTCTGAACACTGAAGCTTTCTTT.

The chain has TRBV3-1 (or the pseudogene TRBV3-2) and TRBJ2-1; 7 bases agree with TRBD2. The CDR3 extends over 13 amino acids. J was trimmed by 6 bases and V by 1 base; bases with no gene match: 0. The germline gives CDR1 LGHDT, CDR2 YNNKEL (reference sequence). CDR3 coding DNA: TGTGCCAGCAGCCAAGGCGGGAGCAATGAGCAGTTCTTC. It encodes CASSQGGSNEQFF.

V is TRBV10-1 and J is TRBJ2-3; TRBD2 agrees at 7 bases. The CDR3 runs to 16 residues. V shed 1 base, J shed 8 bases, and the junction held 12 bases outside the gene matches. CDR1 and CDR2 from the germline V gene are WNHNN and SYGVQD (reference sequence). CDR3 amino acids: CASSEYLVGLEGTQYF. DNA for the CDR3: TGCGCCAGCAGTGAGTACTTAGTTGGACTAGAAGGTACGCAGTATTTT.

CDR3 sequence reads: CASSFYHGELFF. Written as DNA, the CDR3 is TGTGCCAGCAGTTTCTACCACGGGGAGCTGTTTTTT. This chain joins TRBV6-2 or TRBV6-3 and TRBJ2-2, with D unresolved. CDR1 is MNHEY and CDR2 is SVGEGT in the germline V gene. Trimming shortened V by 4 bases and J by 7 bases, and 7 bases separated the two germline ends. The CDR3 is made up of 12 amino acids.

The chain recombines TRBV9 with TRBJ1-4; D is possibly TRBD1 (5 bases). CDR3 length equals 19 residues. Trimming shortened V by 3 bases and J by 5 bases, and 26 bases separated the two germline ends. Germline V gene data show CDR1 as SGDLS and CDR2 as YYNGEE. CDR3 in amino acids: CASSGRGQGRPLGNEKLFF. The CDR3 bases are TGTGCCAGCAGCGGAAGGGGCCAGGGTCGGCCCTTAGGAAATGAAAAACTGTTTTTT.

The chain employs TRBV2 and TRBJ2-5, with TRBD2 matching 12 bases. The germline gives CDR1 SNHLY, CDR2 FYNNEI. J lost 1 base, V lost 5 bases, and 2 bases had no gene match. The CDR3 totals 15 residues. The CDR3 region has the DNA TGTGCCAGCAGTTCACTAGCGGGAGGCCAAGAGACCCAGTACTTC. Translation: CASSSLAGGQETQYF.